What follows is one T cell receptor beta chain and its context. The CDR3 sequence is 14 residues long. Germline V gene lookup returns CDR1 SQVTM and CDR2 ANQGSEA. Trimming removed 5 bases at V and 6 bases at J, with 17 bases between. This record comes from a study of T cell changes during pregnancy in multiple sclerosis. Sequencing used immunoSEQ multiplex PCR; TCRdb keeps in-frame clones, though not all of them. The sample yields about 89,000 clones, 92% seen once. This chain joins TRBV29-1 and TRBJ2-1, with D perhaps matching TRBD1 (6 bases). The specimen comprised peripheral blood, sampled after pregnancy. The receptor's source is a female donor in good health, enrolled as a control in a pregnancy study. For the CDR3, the DNA is TGCAGCGTTCAGGCAACAGGGTGGGGCAATGAGCAGTTCTTC. This sequence encodes CSVQATGWGNEQFF.